These 15 T cell receptor beta chains were sequenced from one sample in a study of blood T cell repertoires in COVID-19. Produced via immunoSEQ multiplex PCR; TCRdb's table is partial and in-frame only. Seen here are approximately 69,000 clones, 75% to 85% observed once, and the top ten hold roughly 48%. The sequenced sample was peripheral blood. The source is a human donor in a cohort sampled during active COVID-19.

With regard to this clone: This specimen includes other DNA sequences encoding the same CDR3. The chain uses TRBV24-1 and TRBJ2-5; a possible D gene is TRBD1 (5 bases). The CDR3 is made up of 15 amino acids. CDR1 and CDR2 from the germline V gene are KGHDR and SFDVKD. V lost 4 bases, J lost 1 base, and 12 bases lay in between. The CDR3 region has the DNA TGTGCCACCAGTGACCCAGGGCCAGGCCAAGAGACCCAGTACTTC. As protein: CATSDPGPGQETQYF.

This clone was seen at least ten times. This chain uses TRBV10-3 with TRBJ1-2; the D gene is possibly TRBD1 (6 bases). The length of the CDR3 is 15 residues. V shed 3 bases and J shed 0 bases, with 11 bases lying between them. Germline values: CDR1 ENHRY, CDR2 SYGVKD. In nucleotides, the CDR3 is TGTGCCATCAGTGAAGGGGGAACTACTAACTATGGCTACACCTTC. It translates to CAISEGGTTNYGYTF.

The chain is built from TRBV6-1 and TRBJ1-2; D is ambiguous. CDR1 and CDR2 (germline): MNHNS, SASEGT. Trimming took off 5 bases at V and 1 base at J, with 8 bases between the two ends. The CDR3 consists of 13 residues. The CDR3 bases are TGTGCCAGCAGTCGCGACATTAACTATGGCTACACCTTC. Its protein is CASSRDINYGYTF.

The chain is built from TRBV5-5 and TRBJ2-6; D is unresolved. V was shortened by 4 bases and J by 0 bases, with 11 bases between the two germline ends. This CDR3 has 16 residues. The germline gives CDR1 SGHKS, CDR2 YYEKEE (reference sequence). The CDR3 DNA sequence: TGTGCCAGCAGCGTGCAGGTTAGCTCTGGGGCCAACGTCCTGACTTTC. This translates into CASSVQVSSGANVLTF.

A note on this clone: The junction differs from germline at one of its ends, possibly a read error. J is TRBJ2-5 and V is TRBV30; TRBD2 matches at 10 bases. CDR3 size: 13 residues. Germline CDR1 and CDR2: GTSNPN and SVGIG (reference sequence). As DNA, the CDR3 is TGTGCCCGGAGCGGGGGGGCCGGGGAGACCCAGTACTTC. Translating gives CARSGGAGETQYF.

The chain is built from TRBV28 and TRBJ1-2; D possibly corresponds to TRBD1 (5 bases). The CDR3 has 14 amino acids. Trimming took off 3 bases at V and 2 bases at J, with 10 bases between the two ends. Germline-derived CDR1 and CDR2 are MDHEN and SYDVKM. Here the CDR3 DNA reads TGTGCCAGCAGTTTTCGGGGGAAAAACTATGGCTACACCTTC. It is translated as CASSFRGKNYGYTF.

This chain links TRBV7-2 with TRBJ2-5; D is uncertain. From germline, CDR1 is SGHTA and CDR2 FQGNSA. Trimming pared 1 base from V and 0 bases from J, leaving 6 bases between. This CDR3 spans 14 amino acids. The DNA for the CDR3 is TGTGCCAGCAGCTTAGGGCAGTACCAAGAGACCCAGTACTTC. It translates to CASSLGQYQETQYF.

The V and J genes are TRBV24-1 and TRBJ2-7; D might be TRBD1 (7 bases). Germline V gene lookup returns CDR1 KGHDR and CDR2 SFDVKD. V gave up 4 bases and J gave up 7 bases, with 16 bases separating them. This CDR3 is built from 14 residues. This chain's CDR3 is CATSDSRDSGEQYF. DNA for the CDR3: TGTGCCACCAGTGACTCGCGGGACAGCGGAGAGCAGTACTTC.

This chain links TRBV19 with TRBJ1-6; D not certain. This CDR3 spans 15 amino acids. Per germline, CDR1 LNHDA and CDR2 SQIVND (reference sequence). Trimming cost V 3 bases and J 0 bases, with 6 bases left between them. This CDR3 reads CASSMPSSYNSPLHF. The CDR3 coding sequence is TGTGCCAGTAGTATGCCGAGCTCCTATAATTCACCCCTCCACTTT.

The chain has TRBV5-1 and TRBJ1-2, with D hard to call. The CDR3 totals 12 residues. The germline V gene encodes CDR1 SGHRS and CDR2 YFSETQ. V lost 5 bases and J lost 1, with 6 bases in between. The CDR3 nucleotides are TGCGCCAGCAGTTCCAGTAACTATGGCTACACCTTC. Translation gives CASSSSNYGYTF.

This clone was detected a few times. The genes are TRBV3-1 (or the pseudogene TRBV3-2) and TRBJ2-6; D gene uncertain. The CDR3 is made up of 16 amino acids. Looked up from germline, CDR1 is LGHDT and CDR2 is YNNKEL (reference sequence). The V gene lost 0 bases and the J gene lost 0 bases, with 6 bases spanning the gap. The CDR3 sequence is CASSQDRGSGANVLTF. The CDR3 region has the DNA TGTGCCAGCAGCCAAGATCGAGGCTCTGGGGCCAACGTCCTGACTTTC.

V is TRBV9 and J is TRBJ1-1; possibly TRBD1 for D (5 bases). CDR1 is SGDLS, CDR2 YYNGEE, per germline. The CDR3 loop spans 16 amino acids. The ends were cut back, 3 bases at V and 1 base at J, with 16 bases in the middle. CDR3 residues: CASSAPSTGENTEAFF. The CDR3 DNA reads TGTGCCAGCAGCGCCCCCTCCACAGGAGAGAACACTGAAGCTTTCTTT.

The sample holds one count of this clone. DNA for the CDR3: TGCGCCAGCAGCTTGAAGACCTCCAGCGTGAATGAGCAGTTCTTC. As protein: CASSLKTSSVNEQFF. The chain joins TRBV5-1 to TRBJ2-1; unclear D gene. From germline, CDR1 is SGHRS and CDR2 YFSETQ. V lost 1 base and J lost 7, with 15 bases in between. The CDR3 is made up of 15 amino acids.

This sequence joins TRBV5-1 and TRBJ1-1, with 8 bases aligning to TRBD1. The CDR3 covers 14 residues. Germline CDR1 reads SGHRS; CDR2 reads YFSETQ. With 4 bases clipped from V and 1 base from J, the junction kept 3 bases outside the gene matches. CDR3 sequence: CASSKGQENTEAFF. The CDR3 coding sequence is TGCGCCAGCAGCAAGGGACAGGAGAACACTGAAGCTTTCTTT.

The chain links TRBV5-1 to TRBJ1-5, with D perhaps matching TRBD1 (5 bases). Germline CDR1 SGHRS, CDR2 YFSETQ. V lost 3 bases and J lost 13, with 14 bases in between. This CDR3 region has 12 residues. The CDR3, as DNA: TGCGCCAGCAGCTCCGAAGCCGGGACTCAGCATTTT. Encoded protein: CASSSEAGTQHF.